The 24 T cell receptor beta chains in this list originate from one sample, sequenced in a study of cytomegalovirus exposure and HLA in healthy donors. The PCR employed 60 Vbeta primers together with 13 Jbeta primers. Sequencing used immunoSEQ multiplex PCR; TCRdb keeps in-frame clones, though not all of them. The sample gives fewer than 200,000 clones, approximately 80% of which show up once; 0.6% to 0.9% is in the top ten. The sample comprised PBMCs. The receptors originated from a female donor in good health and CMV-seronegative.

V is TRBV4-3 and J is TRBJ1-1; no reliable D call. The CDR3 extends over 15 amino acids. Germline CDR1 and CDR2: LGHNA and YSLEER. The V and J ends lost 4 bases and 0 bases respectively, with 12 bases between them. The CDR3 DNA is TGCGCCAGCAGCCGCACGGCAGACATGAACACTGAAGCTTTCTTT. Translating it yields CASSRTADMNTEAFF.

The CDR3 DNA is TGTGCCAGTAACACGCCGGGACAGGGGCAAGAGACCCAGTACTTC. It translates to CASNTPGQGQETQYF. This chain joins TRBV19 and TRBJ2-5, with 10 bases identical to TRBD1. The CDR3 runs 15 residues. Germline lookup yields CDR1 LNHDA and CDR2 SQIVND (reference sequence). Germline trimming cut 7 bases from V and 2 bases from J; bases unmatched to any gene: 7. Full variable domain (outside the CDR3, taken from reference TRBV19 and TRBJ2-5): DGGITQSPKYLFRKEGQNVTLSCEQNLNHDAMYWYRQDPGQGLRLIYYSQIVNDFQKGDIAEGYSVSREKKESFPLTVTSAQKNPTAFYLCASNTPGQGQETQYFGPGTRLLVL.

As DNA, the CDR3 is TGTGCCATCAGTGAGTCGATTAGCGGTTCTTCCTACGAGCAGTACTTC. Translated, it gives CAISESISGSSYEQYF. The chain couples TRBV10-3 to TRBJ2-7; D is perhaps TRBD2 (6 bases). CDR3 length: 16 amino acids. With 0 bases removed from V and 1 base from J, the gap between germline ends came to 13 bases. Germline loops: CDR1 ENHRY, CDR2 SYGVKD.

The chain has TRBV5-1 and TRBJ2-1, with D perhaps matching TRBD2 (7 bases). The germline V gene has CDR1 SGHRS and CDR2 YFSETQ. V dropped 4 bases and J dropped 6 bases, with 14 bases sitting between them. The CDR3 consists of 14 residues. The CDR3 region has the DNA TGCGCCAGCAGCCTCGGGGGGCAAGGCAATGAGCAGTTCTTC. Protein product: CASSLGGQGNEQFF.

The chain recombines TRBV18 with TRBJ2-5; 8 positions agree with TRBD1. The germline CDR1 and CDR2 sequences are KGHSH and LQKENI. This CDR3 comprises 16 residues. V lost 3 bases and J lost 5; bases outside the gene matches: 11. The CDR3 coding sequence is TGTGCCAGCTCACCGATGGCAGGGGGCTTTTCGGAGACCCAGTACTTC. It translates to CASSPMAGGFSETQYF.

The gene calls are TRBV7-2 and TRBJ2-5; tentative D call: TRBD1 (6 bases). The DNA end is more similar to TRBJ2-7, so the J call may be wrong. This CDR3 contains 15 residues. Germline assignment: CDR1 SGHTA and CDR2 FQGNSA. The DNA of the CDR3 is TGTGCCAGCAGCTCCCTTACAGGGCCCTACTACGAGCAGTACTTC. Residues: CASSSLTGPYYEQYF.

V and J are TRBV6-5 and TRBJ2-7; 8 bases map to TRBD2. V was pared by 0 bases and J by 4 bases, with 5 bases of the junction left unmatched. Germline V gene lookup returns CDR1 MNHEY and CDR2 SVGAGI. This CDR3 has 15 residues. CDR3 nucleotides: TGTGCCAGCAGTTACTCGAATAGCGGGAAGTACGAGCAGTACTTC. Translated, it gives CASSYSNSGKYEQYF.

The chain has TRBV19 and TRBJ1-2, with 7 bases that match TRBD1. The CDR3 has 13 amino acids. Germline loops: CDR1 LNHDA, CDR2 SQIVND (reference sequence). The junction had 6 bases not matched to a gene; V was cut back by 7 bases and J by 4 bases. The CDR3 DNA reads TGTGCCAGTAAGAAGGGGGCACGCTATGGCTACACCTTC. This encodes CASKKGARYGYTF.

The rearrangement joins TRBV19 to TRBJ1-1; 9 bases match TRBD1. The V gene end was trimmed by 5 bases and the J gene end by 2 bases; junction bases not matched to a gene: 9. Per germline, CDR1 LNHDA and CDR2 SQIVND (reference sequence). This CDR3 comprises 16 residues. The CDR3 region has the DNA TGTGCCAGTAGTCTACAACCGGGACAGGGAAACACTGAAGCTTTCTTT. Encoded protein: CASSLQPGQGNTEAFF.

The genes are TRBV2 and TRBJ2-5, with D uncertain. V lost 3 bases, J lost 5 bases, and 7 bases lay in between. In germline, CDR1 is SNHLY, CDR2 FYNNEI. The CDR3 runs 12 residues. CDR3 residues: CASSDPPETQYF. CDR3 sequence (DNA): TGTGCCAGCAGTGATCCCCCGGAGACCCAGTACTTC.

The gene calls are TRBV9 and TRBJ1-2; 10 bases match TRBD1. After removal of 4 bases from V and 5 bases from J, the junction contained 8 bases not matched to a gene. Germline CDR1 is SGDLS and CDR2 is YYNGEE. This CDR3 is 15 amino acids long. The CDR3 sequence is CASSPGGTGVYGYTF. Written as DNA, the CDR3 is TGTGCCAGCAGCCCGGGGGGGACAGGGGTATATGGCTACACCTTC.

The chain uses TRBV4-3 and TRBJ1-1, with unresolved D. V dropped 2 bases and J dropped 4 bases, with 8 bases sitting between them. Looked up from germline, CDR1 is LGHNA and CDR2 is YSLEER. CDR3 length: 13 amino acids. The CDR3 is CASSQRESTEAFF. The CDR3 DNA follows: TGCGCCAGCAGCCAACGGGAATCCACTGAAGCTTTCTTT.

This chain uses TRBV18 with TRBJ1-1; tentatively, D is TRBD1 (6 bases). V was cut by 4 bases and J by 5 bases, with 17 bases left in between. The CDR3 totals 15 residues. Germline CDR1 and CDR2: KGHSH and LQKENI. As DNA, the CDR3 is TGTGCCAGCTCACTTTACCCAGGGGAAGGGACTGAAGCTTTCTTT. Translated, it gives CASSLYPGEGTEAFF.

The J gene is TRBJ1-2, the V gene TRBV28; D perhaps matches TRBD1 (5 bases). Germline CDR1 reads MDHEN; CDR2 reads SYDVKM. This CDR3 region has 12 residues. The V end was cut by 7 bases, the J end by 6 bases, with 12 bases between. This chain's CDR3 is CASNQGSDGYTF. The DNA of the CDR3 is TGTGCCAGCAACCAGGGTTCGGATGGCTACACCTTC.

The genes are TRBV5-1 and TRBJ2-1, with 9 bases identical to TRBD2. The germline V gene encodes CDR1 SGHRS and CDR2 YFSETQ. With V trimmed by 4 bases and J by 0 bases, 5 bases remained unmatched. The CDR3 contains 16 residues. The CDR3 DNA reads TGCGCCAGCAGCCCGCGGGAGGGGAGCTCCTACAATGAGCAGTTCTTC. Encoded protein: CASSPREGSSYNEQFF.

This chain links TRBV7-6 with TRBJ2-1; 11 nucleotides line up with TRBD2. The germline V gene encodes CDR1 SGHVS and CDR2 FNYEAQ. CDR3 length: 17 residues. The junction had 8 bases not matched to a gene; V was cut back by 5 bases and J by 2 bases. Here the CDR3 reads CASSIQTSGNPYNEQFF. CDR3 in DNA: TGTGCCAGCAGCATCCAGACTAGCGGGAATCCCTACAATGAGCAGTTCTTC. Based on the CDR3 plus reference TRBV7-6 and TRBJ2-1, the full variable domain is GAGVSQSPRYKVTKRGQDVALRCDPISGHVSLYWYRQALGQGPEFLTYFNYEAQQDKSGLPNDRFSAERPEGSISTLTIQRTEQRDSAMYRCASSIQTSGNPYNEQFFGPGTRLTVL.

The genes are TRBV19 and TRBJ2-3, with 11 bases identical to TRBD2. After removal of 4 bases from V and 1 base from J, the junction contained 7 bases not matched to a gene. Per the germline V gene, CDR1 is LNHDA and CDR2 is SQIVND (reference sequence). The CDR3 sequence is 17 residues long. This CDR3 reads CASSTQGLAEGTDTQYF. CDR3 bases: TGTGCCAGTAGTACCCAGGGACTAGCGGAGGGCACAGATACGCAGTATTTT.

To note about this clone: The same CDR3 also results from other DNA sequences found in this sample. V is TRBV4-1 and J is TRBJ1-6; D is unresolved. Germline V gives CDR1 MGHRA, CDR2 YSYEKL. The CDR3 has 18 residues. V shed 4 bases and J shed 0 bases, with 16 bases lying between them. CDR3 sequence: CASSPEDFLSSYNSPLHF. The CDR3 DNA sequence: TGCGCCAGCAGCCCCGAGGACTTCCTCAGCTCCTATAATTCACCCCTCCACTTT.

CDR3 region: CASSLTGTLYEQYF. For the CDR3, the DNA is TGTGCCAGCAGCTTAACCGGGACATTATACGAGCAGTACTTC. The chain has TRBV7-6 and TRBJ2-7; D perhaps matches TRBD1 (6 bases). Germline assignment: CDR1 SGHVS and CDR2 FNYEAQ. Trimming pared 2 bases from V and 4 bases from J, leaving 12 bases between. The CDR3 contains 14 residues.

J is TRBJ2-2 and V is TRBV28; 7 bases agree with TRBD1. The CDR3 consists of 16 residues. Germline trimming cut 8 bases from V and 6 bases from J; bases unmatched to any gene: 15. The germline gives CDR1 MDHEN, CDR2 SYDVKM. The CDR3 reads CASLSRQGVVAGELFF. The CDR3 nucleotides are TGTGCCAGCTTGTCCCGGCAGGGGGTGGTGGCCGGGGAGCTGTTTTTT.

The genes are TRBV11-2 and TRBJ2-7; 8 bases are a match to TRBD1. The CDR3 is made up of 15 amino acids. Trimming at V came to 3 bases and at J to 2 bases, leaving 6 bases not matched to a gene. The germline V gene has CDR1 SGHAT and CDR2 FQNNGV. The CDR3 nucleotides read TGTGCCAGCAGCTTGTCCGGGACAGGTCCCTACGAGCAGTACTTC. It specifies CASSLSGTGPYEQYF.

This clone was picked up a small number of times. The CDR3 protein is CASSSGGNTIYF. CDR3 bases: TGTGCCAGCAGTTCCGGTGGAAACACCATATATTTT. The V gene is TRBV5-5, the J gene TRBJ1-3; D gene ambiguous. The V and J ends lost 5 bases and 3 bases respectively, with 6 bases between them. Germline CDR1 SGHKS, CDR2 YYEKEE (reference sequence). The CDR3 covers 12 residues.

This chain connects TRBV7-6 to TRBJ1-3; 8 bases fit TRBD1. The J call is uncertain, as TRBJ2-2 better fits the DNA end. Germline V lookup: CDR1 SGHVS, CDR2 FNYEAQ. The CDR3 loop spans 17 amino acids. The CDR3 is CASSLVSGQVSTGELFF. For the CDR3, the DNA is TGTGCCAGCAGCTTAGTTTCGGGACAGGTGTCCACCGGGGAGCTGTTTTTT.

The gene calls are TRBV30 and TRBJ2-1; no definite D call. The CDR3 contains 13 residues. V lost 7 bases and J 4 bases, leaving 14 bases between the germline ends. Germline V gene sequence: CDR1 GTSNPN, CDR2 SVGIG (reference sequence). CDR3 sequence reads: CAFTPGLYNEQFF. DNA of the CDR3: TGTGCCTTTACTCCGGGTCTATACAATGAGCAGTTCTTC.